This T cell receptor (beta chain) derives from a study of blood T cell repertoires in COVID-19. Source study methods: Amplified reference gene primers provided the basis for estimating nucleated cell counts. TCRdb's copy holds only in-frame clones and misses some; the assay was immunoSEQ multiplex PCR. V and J calls and clone size are as listed in that table; D and trimming were resolved from the DNA. Of under 250,000 clones detected, over 75% appear once; the ten largest clones hold 9.1%. V gave up 1 base and J gave up 0 bases, with 11 bases separating them. This CDR3 contains 16 residues. Germline CDR1 SGDLS, CDR2 YYNGEE.

The sample taken for sequencing was PBMCs or T cells enriched from blood (not recorded which). J is TRBJ1-5 and V is TRBV9; the D gene is possibly TRBD1 (5 bases). This sequence was found in a woman aged 50 to 60 with acute COVID-19. The chain's CDR3 is CASSVRQTYSNQPQHF. The CDR3 coding sequence is TGTGCCAGCAGCGTACGACAGACCTATAGCAATCAGCCCCAGCATTTT.